This paragraph reports one T cell receptor (beta chain). No antigen is known for it. The record originates from a study of T cell responses to AZD1222 COVID-19 vaccine. Study-level background: Second-dose intervals of approximately 4 or approximately 12 weeks were pooled.

V dropped 2 bases and J dropped 4; count of bases not matched to a gene: 6. Looked up from germline, CDR1 is SGHTA and CDR2 is FQGNSA. The CDR3 sequence is 16 residues long. Generated by immunoSEQ multiplex PCR, the TCRdb table keeps only in-frame clones and is missing some. In the table there are around 86,000 clones, 85% to 90% of which are singletons. Study outcomes and limitations: White British people made up most donors, females outnumbered males, and clonal diversity was possibly underestimated. None of the repertoires were sampled until the peak T cell response had passed. Dominant at 160-218 and 743-854, vaccine-associated CD4 TCRs also spanned spike.

The material sequenced was peripheral blood, taken on day 0 of AZD1222 vaccination. This rearrangement joins TRBV7-2 to TRBJ2-1; 9 nucleotides align to TRBD2. This clonotype was sampled from an adult in good health. The CDR3 DNA sequence: TGTGCCAGCAGCTTATTTAGGACTAGCGAATACAATGAGCAGTTCTTC. Protein sequence: CASSLFRTSEYNEQFF.